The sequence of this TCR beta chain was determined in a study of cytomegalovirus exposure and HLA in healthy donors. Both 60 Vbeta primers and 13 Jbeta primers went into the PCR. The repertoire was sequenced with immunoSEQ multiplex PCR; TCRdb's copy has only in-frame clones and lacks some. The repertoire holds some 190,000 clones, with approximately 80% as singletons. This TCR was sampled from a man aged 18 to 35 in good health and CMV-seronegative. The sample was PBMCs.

CDR3: CASSPGQGRHGYTF. Written as DNA, the CDR3 is TGTGCCAGTAGCCCGGGACAGGGAAGACATGGCTACACCTTC. The V gene is TRBV19, the J gene TRBJ1-2; 9 bases are shared with TRBD1. This CDR3 comprises 14 residues. Germline V gene lookup returns CDR1 LNHDA and CDR2 SQIVND (reference sequence). V shed 6 bases, J shed 6 bases, and the junction held 8 bases outside the gene matches.